These 16 T cell receptor beta chains originate from one sample sequenced in a study of untreated major depressive disorder. Method: immunoSEQ multiplex PCR; TCRdb's copy keeps in-frame clones and lacks some. Altogether more than 20,000 clones are present, around 93% being singletons, with the ten largest covering roughly 0.31%. Sequencing used CD4+ T cells from PBMCs. Receptors originate from a man aged 25-40 years in good health.

This chain links TRBV4-3 with TRBJ1-1, with D possibly TRBD1 on 6 matching bases. The CDR3 contains 15 residues. Germline CDR1 is LGHNA and CDR2 is YSLEER. Trimming removed 3 bases at V and 5 bases at J, with 16 bases between. This chain's CDR3 is CASSQTTGSGTEAFF. For the CDR3, the DNA is TGCGCCAGCAGCCAGACTACAGGGTCGGGGACTGAAGCTTTCTTT.

This chain links TRBV9 with TRBJ1-5; possibly TRBD1 for D (5 bases). The CDR3 length is 16 residues. V was pared by 4 bases and J by 2 bases, with 16 bases between. CDR1 is SGDLS, CDR2 YYNGEE, per germline. The CDR3 loop is CASSPRGDSGNQPQHF. Written as DNA, the CDR3 is TGTGCCAGCAGCCCTCGGGGGGATTCGGGCAATCAGCCCCAGCATTTT.

V and J are TRBV7-8 and TRBJ1-2; the match to TRBD1 covers 11 bases. The germline gives CDR1 SGHVS, CDR2 FQNEAQ. Germline trimming cut 3 bases from V and 0 bases from J; bases unmatched to any gene: 3. There are 16 residues in the CDR3. The CDR3 region has the DNA TGTGCCAGCAGCTTGGGACAGGGGGGGACTAACTATGGCTACACCTTC. This encodes CASSLGQGGTNYGYTF.

This rearrangement joins TRBV9 to TRBJ2-7, with 7 bases that match TRBD2. Trimming at V came to 0 bases and at J to 4 bases, leaving 10 bases not matched to a gene. The CDR3 is made up of 16 amino acids. Germline V gene lookup returns CDR1 SGDLS and CDR2 YYNGEE. Here the CDR3 reads CASSVGPGLDTYEQYF. The DNA for the CDR3 is TGTGCCAGCAGCGTAGGTCCCGGACTAGACACATACGAGCAGTACTTC.

The J gene is TRBJ2-3, the V gene TRBV6-5, with 8 bases aligning to TRBD1. V was clipped by 5 bases and J by 4 bases; unmatched bases: 5. CDR1 MNHEY and CDR2 SVGAGI come from the germline V gene. The CDR3 covers 14 residues. The CDR3 sequence: CASSRSGGADTQYF. CDR3 in DNA: TGTGCCAGCAGTCGCTCAGGGGGCGCAGATACGCAGTATTTT.

This rearrangement joins TRBV5-8 to TRBJ1-2, with D unclear. Germline V lookup: CDR1 SGHTS, CDR2 YDEGEE. V lost 5 bases, J lost 6 bases, and 23 bases lay in between. CDR3 length: 16 amino acids. CDR3 nucleotide sequence: TGTGCCAGCAGGACGGACGTCGGCCAGGCCGATCATGGCTACACCTTC. Translating it yields CASRTDVGQADHGYTF.

This clone showed up just once. This chain links TRBV7-8 with TRBJ1-4; 9 nucleotides match TRBD1. CDR1 and CDR2 from the germline V gene are SGHVS and FQNEAQ. The CDR3 extends over 15 amino acids. V gave up 5 bases and J gave up 7 bases; unmatched junction bases: 8. The CDR3 coding sequence is TGTGCCAGCAGCCTGAGGGACAGGGTTACTGAAAAACTGTTTTTT. Translated: CASSLRDRVTEKLFF. Full variable domain (rest looked up from reference TRBV7-8 and TRBJ1-4): GAGVSQSPRYKVAKRGQDVALRCDPISGHVSLFWYQQALGQGPEFLTYFQNEAQLDKSGLPSDRFFAERPEGSVSTLKIQRTQQEDSAVYLCASSLRDRVTEKLFFGSGTQLSVL.

The rearrangement uses TRBV20-1 and TRBJ2-1; D unresolved. Trimming pared 3 bases from V and 8 bases from J, leaving 8 bases between. The germline V gene encodes CDR1 DFQATT and CDR2 SNEGSKA (reference sequence). The CDR3 length is 11 residues. The CDR3 coding sequence is TGCAGTGCTAGTGGCCCGTATGAGCAGTTCTTC. Its translation is CSASGPYEQFF.

The V call is TRBV27, the J call TRBJ2-2; perhaps TRBD2 as D (5 bases). Per the germline V gene, CDR1 is MNHEY and CDR2 is SMNVEV (reference sequence). V lost 7 bases to trimming and J lost 6 bases, with 18 bases between them. The CDR3 has 15 amino acids. CDR3 coding DNA: TGTGCCAGCAAGCAACGATGGGAGACGGCCGGGGAGCTGTTTTTT. Protein product: CASKQRWETAGELFF.

This chain uses TRBV25-1 with TRBJ1-5; D is undetermined. This CDR3 spans 13 amino acids. Germline lookup yields CDR1 MGHDK and CDR2 SYGVNS. Trimming left V 5 bases short and J 3 bases short, with 8 bases between. The CDR3 loop reads CASSFGDNQPQHF. CDR3 nucleotide sequence: TGTGCCAGCAGTTTCGGGGACAATCAGCCCCAGCATTTT.

V gene TRBV18 combines with J gene TRBJ2-7; unclear D gene. The germline V and J ends were trimmed by 5 bases and 2 bases, with 7 bases remaining between them. The CDR3 is 12 residues long. Per germline, CDR1 KGHSH and CDR2 LQKENI. The CDR3 DNA reads as TGTGCCAGCTCATCTCACCCCTACGAGCAGTACTTC. Translation gives CASSSHPYEQYF.

V is TRBV5-6 and J is TRBJ1-5; unclear D gene. Between the trimmed V and J ends, which lost 3 bases and 0 bases, there was a span of 10 bases. Germline CDR1 reads SGHDT; CDR2 reads YYEEEE. The CDR3 loop spans 15 amino acids. DNA for the CDR3: TGTGCCAGCAGCTGGTCCCTGAATAGCAATCAGCCCCAGCATTTT. Protein sequence: CASSWSLNSNQPQHF.

The chain couples TRBV25-1 to TRBJ2-2, with D perhaps matching TRBD1 (6 bases). The CDR3 has 16 amino acids. With 4 bases removed from V and 7 bases from J, the gap between germline ends came to 19 bases. Per germline, CDR1 MGHDK and CDR2 SYGVNS. CDR3 sequence reads: CASSAPLGQSNGELFF. The DNA of the CDR3 is TGTGCCAGCAGTGCCCCCCTTGGACAGAGTAACGGGGAGCTGTTTTTT.

This clone was counted once. The V call is TRBV4-1, the J call TRBJ2-2; TRBD1 agrees at 11 bases. The CDR3 spans 15 residues. In germline, CDR1 is MGHRA, CDR2 YSYEKL. Trimming cost V 4 bases and J 6 bases; bases outside gene matches: 4. CDR3 nucleotide sequence: TGCGCCAGCAGCCGGGGACAGGGGGTAGCCGGGGAGCTGTTTTTT. Translation gives CASSRGQGVAGELFF.

V gene TRBV12-5 combines with J gene TRBJ2-3; D may correspond to TRBD1 or TRBD2 (5 bases each). Germline values: CDR1 LGHNT, CDR2 FRNRAP. The CDR3 covers 14 residues. The V end was cut by 1 base, the J end by 8 bases, with 13 bases between. Here the CDR3 DNA reads TGTGCTAGTGGTTTGGGGGGGTCCGAGGGTACGCAGTATTTT. It yields the protein CASGLGGSEGTQYF.

The V gene is TRBV28, the J gene TRBJ2-7; tentatively, D is TRBD2 (5 bases). CDR1 is MDHEN and CDR2 is SYDVKM in the germline V gene. Deletions cut 6 bases from V and 3 bases from J, with 9 bases between. This CDR3 region has 12 residues. The CDR3, as DNA: TGTGCCAGCAGAGACGGGAACTACGAGCAGTACTTC. Translated, it gives CASRDGNYEQYF.